This T cell receptor (beta chain) derives from a study of control samples from healthy donors and cancer patients. The CDR3 contains 15 residues. Germline CDR1 reads MNHNS; CDR2 reads SASEGT. Losses at the gene ends were 2 bases for V and 8 bases for J; bases not matched to a gene: 4. Assay used: immunoSEQ multiplex PCR; TCRdb lists only in-frame clones, some missing. The repertoire consists of about 180,000 clones, with 90% to 95% occurring once and the leading ten covering roughly 1.3%. V and J are TRBV6-1 and TRBJ2-1; 12 bases fit TRBD2. The TCR sequence derives from a man aged 25-45 years in good health. The sequenced sample consisted of blood. As DNA, the CDR3 is TGTGCCAGCAGTGAACCTAGCGGGGGGGCCTATGAGCAGTTCTTC. It yields the protein CASSEPSGGAYEQFF.